This section outlines one T cell receptor (beta chain) sequence together with its context. This sample is part of a study of control samples from healthy donors and cancer patients. The method was immunoSEQ multiplex PCR; TCRdb's version includes in-frame clones alone and lacks a portion of them. The profile shows about 75,000 clones, 94% of them singletons. The sequencing input was blood. This TCR was recovered from a woman in her 40s in good health.

The CDR3 DNA follows: TGTGCCAGCAGCCTATTAGCGGGAGGAAACACCGGGGAGCTGTTTTTT. Protein product: CASSLLAGGNTGELFF. The V and J genes are TRBV7-2 and TRBJ2-2; TRBD2 aligns across 10 bases. The germline gives CDR1 SGHTA, CDR2 FQGNSA. Trimming took 5 bases from V and 2 from J; bases not matched to a gene: 5. The CDR3 totals 16 residues.